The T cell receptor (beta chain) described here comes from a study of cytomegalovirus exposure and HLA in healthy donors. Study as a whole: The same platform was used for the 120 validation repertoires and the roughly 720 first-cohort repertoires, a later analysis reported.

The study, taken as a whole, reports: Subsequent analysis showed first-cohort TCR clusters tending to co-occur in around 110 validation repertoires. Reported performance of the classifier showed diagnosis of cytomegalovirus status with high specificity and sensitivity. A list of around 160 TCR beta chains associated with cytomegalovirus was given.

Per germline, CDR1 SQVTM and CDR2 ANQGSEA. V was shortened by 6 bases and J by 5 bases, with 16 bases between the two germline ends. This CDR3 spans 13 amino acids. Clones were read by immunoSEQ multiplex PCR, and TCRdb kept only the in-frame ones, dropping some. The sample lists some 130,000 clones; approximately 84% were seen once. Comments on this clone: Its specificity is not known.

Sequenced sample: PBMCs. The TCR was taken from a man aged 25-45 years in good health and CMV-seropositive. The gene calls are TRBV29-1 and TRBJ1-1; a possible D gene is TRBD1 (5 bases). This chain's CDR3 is CSVRKGWGTEAFF. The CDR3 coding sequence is TGCAGCGTCAGAAAGGGGTGGGGAACTGAAGCTTTCTTT. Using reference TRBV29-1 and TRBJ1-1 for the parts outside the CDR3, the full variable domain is SAVISQKPSRDICQRGTSLTIQCQVDSQVTMMFWYRQQPGQSLTLIATANQGSEATYESGFVIDKFPISRPNLTFSTLTVSNMSPEDSSIYLCSVRKGWGTEAFFGQGTRLTVV.